Listed here is a single TCR beta chain. With 1 base removed from V and 2 bases from J, the gap between germline ends came to 12 bases. CDR3 length: 16 amino acids. Germline CDR1 reads MDHEN; CDR2 reads SYDVKM. Sequencing was performed with immunoSEQ multiplex PCR; in TCRdb, only in-frame clones are kept and a portion is missing. The sample has 80,000 to 130,000 clones, about 86% seen once. The sample belongs to a study of blood T cell repertoires in COVID-19. As for the study in general: Spain, Italy and the United States supplied samples that represented acute and convalescent COVID-19.

The V gene is TRBV28, the J gene TRBJ1-5; unclear D gene. The material sequenced was PBMCs or T cells enriched from blood (not recorded which). The receptor's source is a woman in her forties or fifties who had recovered from COVID-19. CDR3 nucleotide sequence: TGTGCCAGCAGTTTATTGGGCGGGCGCGGCAATCAGCCCCAGCATTTT. Translated: CASSLLGGRGNQPQHF.